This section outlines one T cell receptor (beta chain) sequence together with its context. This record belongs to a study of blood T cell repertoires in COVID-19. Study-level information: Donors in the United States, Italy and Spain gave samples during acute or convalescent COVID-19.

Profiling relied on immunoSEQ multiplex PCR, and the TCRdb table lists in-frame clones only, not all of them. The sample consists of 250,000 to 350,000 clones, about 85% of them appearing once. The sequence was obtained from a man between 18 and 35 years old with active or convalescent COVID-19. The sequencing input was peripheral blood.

As DNA, the CDR3 is TGTGCCAGTAGTATAGGACTAGCGGGAGTTTTAGAGACCCAGTACTTC. Its translation is CASSIGLAGVLETQYF. This chain links TRBV19 with TRBJ2-5; 12 positions match TRBD2. This CDR3 contains 16 residues. Germline assignment: CDR1 LNHDA and CDR2 SQIVND (reference sequence). J was trimmed by 4 bases and V by 1 base; bases with no gene match: 4.